The next 19 T cell receptor beta chains were all read from a single sample in a study of blood T cells in healthy people across ages. Next came a second PCR, run for about 7 to 12 cycles, which used a sample-barcoded 5' primer along with a J-beta primer mix. From the 5' RACE reads, TCRdb called clonotypes with MiXCR, one entry per CDR3 protein. This sample yields 800,000 to 950,000 distinct CDR3 sequences, of which 45% to 50% are seen a single time; about an eighth belongs to the top ten. Sequencing was performed on blood. The receptors here all came from a man aged 25 to 45 in good health.

The chain couples TRBV20-1 to TRBJ2-1; the match to TRBD1 covers 10 bases. Germline loops: CDR1 DFQATT, CDR2 SNEGSKA (reference sequence). The length of the CDR3 is 14 residues. V lost 6 bases, J lost 2 bases, and 4 bases stayed unmatched. The CDR3 loop is CSAPGQGAYNEQFF. The CDR3 DNA reads TGCAGTGCCCCAGGACAGGGGGCCTACAATGAGCAGTTCTTC.

The J gene is TRBJ2-4, the V gene TRBV10-3; D possibly corresponds to TRBD2 (6 bases). The end of the DNA is better explained by TRBJ2-7, so the J call may be wrong. The CDR3 spans 13 residues. The germline V gene encodes CDR1 ENHRY and CDR2 SYGVKD. The CDR3 spells CAISEASVDEQYF. The CDR3 DNA reads as TGTGCCATCAGTGAAGCTAGCGTGGACGAGCAGTACTTC.

In its sample, this clonotype was seen once. This chain joins TRBV2 and TRBJ2-3, with 8 nucleotides matching TRBD2. The V segment lost 6 bases and the J segment 6 bases; nucleotides outside the gene matches: 20. This CDR3 is 18 amino acids long. In germline, CDR1 is SNHLY, CDR2 FYNNEI. The CDR3 here is CASRPRALLAAPPDTQYF. In DNA, the CDR3 is TGTGCCAGCAGGCCACGAGCCCTACTAGCGGCCCCCCCGGATACGCAGTATTTT.

This chain uses TRBV5-1 with TRBJ1-2; no clear D. Trimming shortened V by 2 bases and J by 6 bases, and 11 bases separated the two germline ends. The CDR3 has 13 residues. The germline CDR1 and CDR2 sequences are SGHRS and YFSETQ. The chain's CDR3 is CASSFREDHGYTF. In nucleotides, the CDR3 is TGCGCCAGCAGCTTCAGAGAAGACCATGGCTACACCTTC.

This clonotype was seen many times. CDR3 in amino acids: CASSRTGPDTQYF. CDR3 DNA: TGTGCCAGCAGCCGTACAGGGCCAGATACGCAGTATTTT. The chain recombines TRBV7-2 with TRBJ2-3, with D maybe TRBD1 (6 bases). CDR3 length equals 13 residues. CDR1 and CDR2 (germline): SGHTA, FQGNSA. With 5 bases removed from V and 4 bases from J, the gap between germline ends came to 10 bases.

The rearrangement uses TRBV5-1 and TRBJ2-1, with 8 nucleotides matching TRBD2. Looked up from germline, CDR1 is SGHRS and CDR2 is YFSETQ. The CDR3 covers 15 residues. V lost 4 bases and J lost 6; bases outside the gene matches: 9. The CDR3 region has the DNA TGCGCCAGCAGCGAAGGGGTGCTAGCGGGCAATGAGCAGTTCTTC. Its protein is CASSEGVLAGNEQFF.

The chain joins TRBV20-1 to TRBJ2-6; D gene uncertain. This CDR3 comprises 12 residues. Germline CDR1 is DFQATT and CDR2 is SNEGSKA (reference sequence). The V end was cut by 5 bases, the J end by 0 bases, with 2 bases between. In DNA form, the CDR3 reads TGCAGTGCTCTCTCTGGGGCCAACGTCCTGACTTTC. Protein product: CSALSGANVLTF.

J is TRBJ2-1 and V is TRBV12-5; 10 bases match TRBD2. The germline gives CDR1 LGHNT, CDR2 FRNRAP. V was pared by 3 bases and J by 8 bases, with 13 bases of the junction left unmatched. This CDR3 has 17 amino acids. CDR3 region: CASGFETSGTRRDEQFF. The CDR3 DNA reads TGTGCTAGTGGTTTCGAAACTAGCGGGACCAGACGGGATGAGCAGTTCTTC.

The V and J genes are TRBV28 and TRBJ1-2; possibly TRBD1 for D (6 bases). CDR1 MDHEN and CDR2 SYDVKM come from the germline V gene. The CDR3 sequence is 15 residues long. Trimming cost V 6 bases and J 0 bases, with 14 bases left between them. CDR3 loop: CASRLGGSANYGYTF. The CDR3 DNA reads as TGTGCCAGCAGACTAGGGGGGTCGGCTAACTATGGCTACACCTTC.

The V call is TRBV10-3, the J call TRBJ2-4; 10 bases are a match to TRBD1. The CDR3 spans 13 residues. The V gene end was trimmed by 6 bases and the J gene end by 13 bases; junction bases not matched to a gene: 9. Germline lookup yields CDR1 ENHRY and CDR2 SYGVKD. The CDR3 reads CAISRQGAREQYF. Written as DNA, the CDR3 is TGTGCCATCAGCAGACAGGGGGCCAGAGAGCAGTACTTC.

The V gene is TRBV7-2, the J gene TRBJ2-3; D possibly corresponds to TRBD2 (7 bases). This CDR3 has 16 amino acids. The germline gives CDR1 SGHTA, CDR2 FQGNSA. V was clipped by 7 bases and J by 0 bases, with 17 bases between them. CDR3 region: CASTLNGGLSTDTQYF. For the CDR3, the DNA is TGTGCCAGCACCCTGAACGGGGGGCTAAGCACAGATACGCAGTATTTT.

The chain couples TRBV29-1 to TRBJ2-7; D not resolved. The CDR3 sequence is 14 residues long. Deletions cut 3 bases from V and 5 bases from J, with 17 bases between. Germline loops: CDR1 SQVTM, CDR2 ANQGSEA. In DNA form, the CDR3 reads TGCAGCGTTGAGGAAGGAATGGGTAGCCACGAGCAGTACTTC. It specifies CSVEEGMGSHEQYF.

The CDR3 sequence: CASSFSGVGKPTDTQYF. The CDR3 nucleotides read TGCGCCAGCAGCTTTTCCGGCGTGGGGAAACCCACAGATACGCAGTATTTT. This chain uses TRBV5-1 with TRBJ2-3; D ambiguous. The CDR3 contains 17 residues. V was cut by 2 bases and J by 2 bases, with 18 bases left in between. The germline V gene has CDR1 SGHRS and CDR2 YFSETQ.

Worth noting for this clonotype: A read error may account for a junction end that differs from germline. This sequence joins TRBV20-1 and TRBJ1-3; D may be TRBD1 (5 bases). The V gene's germline CDR1 is DFQATT and CDR2 SNEGSKA (reference sequence). The CDR3 consists of 12 residues. The DNA of the CDR3 is TGCAGTGCTAGACAGGGTGGAAACACCACATATTTT. As protein: CSARQGGNTTYF.

The gene calls are TRBV20-1 and TRBJ2-1; no clear D gene. Trimming removed 3 bases from V and 4 bases from J, with 10 bases in between. There are 13 residues in the CDR3. CDR1 DFQATT and CDR2 SNEGSKA come from the germline V gene (reference sequence). CDR3 sequence (DNA): TGCAGTGCTAGCCCGACCAGATACAATGAGCAGTTCTTC. It specifies CSASPTRYNEQFF.

The gene calls are TRBV6-2 or TRBV6-3 and TRBJ2-4, with no clear D. The J call may be mistaken, given a closer DNA end match to TRBJ2-7. The CDR3 loop spans 12 amino acids. Germline values: CDR1 MNHEY, CDR2 SVGEGT. The CDR3 sequence: CASYSENYEQYF. CDR3 sequence (DNA): TGTGCCAGTTACTCGGAGAACTACGAGCAGTACTTC.

This clonotype showed up just a few times. The J gene is TRBJ2-7, the V gene TRBV29-1; TRBD2 matches 8 bases. The ends lost 7 bases at V and 1 base at J; junction bases unmatched: 9. The CDR3 has 14 residues. Germline lookup yields CDR1 SQVTM and CDR2 ANQGSEA. CDR3 sequence: CSATSESFSYEQYF. In DNA, the CDR3 is TGCAGCGCGACTAGCGAATCCTTTTCCTACGAGCAGTACTTC.

This clonotype was counted only a few times. The chain has TRBV7-2 and TRBJ1-2; TRBD1 aligns across 9 bases. Germline V gene data show CDR1 as SGHTA and CDR2 as FQGNSA. CDR3 length: 15 residues. Germline trimming cut 5 bases from V and 3 bases from J; bases unmatched to any gene: 7. CDR3 residues: CASSSRDRVYYGYTF. The DNA for the CDR3 is TGTGCCAGCAGCAGCAGGGACAGGGTGTACTATGGCTACACCTTC.

This clonotype was recorded at least ten times. Here the CDR3 DNA reads TGTGCCAGCAGTTTATTTGCAGGGTACGAGCAGTACTTC. It specifies CASSLFAGYEQYF. V usage is TRBV12-3 or TRBV12-4 and J usage is TRBJ2-7; perhaps TRBD1 as D (5 bases). The CDR3 totals 13 residues. Trimming shortened V by 2 bases and J by 4 bases, and 9 bases separated the two germline ends.